This passage covers 10 T cell receptor beta chains from one sample sequenced in a study of blood T cell repertoires in COVID-19. Libraries were prepared by immunoSEQ multiplex PCR; TCRdb keeps only in-frame clonotypes and omits some of them. Of 99,000 or so clones in the sample, 80% to 90% were seen once. Sequences were obtained from peripheral blood. The receptors come from an older woman with acute or convalescent COVID-19.

V is TRBV3-1 (or the pseudogene TRBV3-2) and J is TRBJ2-1; 11 bases match TRBD2. The CDR3 loop spans 13 amino acids. The germline V gene has CDR1 LGHDT and CDR2 YNNKEL (reference sequence). V gave up 6 bases and J gave up 10 bases; unmatched junction bases: 5. This CDR3 reads CASRPSGGPEQFF. The CDR3 DNA follows: TGTGCCAGCAGGCCTAGCGGGGGGCCGGAGCAGTTCTTC.

The rearrangement links TRBV7-9 to TRBJ1-2, with 12 bases that match TRBD1. The CDR3 runs to 14 residues. V shed 5 bases and J 8 bases; nucleotides not matched to a gene: 6. Looked up from germline, CDR1 is SEHNR and CDR2 is FQNEAQ (reference sequence). The CDR3 coding sequence is TGTGCCAGCAGCACCGGGACAGGGGGCGTGGGCTACACCTTC. Translation gives CASSTGTGGVGYTF.

V and J are TRBV13 and TRBJ1-1; D possibly corresponds to TRBD1 (6 bases). The CDR3 length is 16 residues. Germline V gives CDR1 PRHDT, CDR2 FYEKMQ (reference sequence). V was pared by 8 bases and J by 0 bases, with 19 bases between. Written as DNA, the CDR3 is TGTGCCAGCCGCCCATCCGCTCGGACAGTGAACACTGAAGCTTTCTTT. Its protein is CASRPSARTVNTEAFF.

In its sample, this clone was seen a few times. V and J are TRBV19 and TRBJ1-2, with 8 bases identical to TRBD1. The V gene end was trimmed by 5 bases and the J gene end by 3 bases; junction bases not matched to a gene: 2. The V gene's germline CDR1 is LNHDA and CDR2 SQIVND (reference sequence). The CDR3 runs 13 residues. CDR3 coding DNA: TGTGCCAGTAGTCAGGACAGGGACTATGGCTACACCTTC. It encodes CASSQDRDYGYTF.

The gene calls are TRBV15 and TRBJ1-1; D possibly corresponds to TRBD1 (6 bases). The CDR3 is 16 residues long. From germline, CDR1 is LNHNV and CDR2 YYDKDF (reference sequence). V was trimmed by 0 bases and J by 6 bases, leaving 17 bases between them. The CDR3 here is CATSRDFAGVEAEAFF. Here the CDR3 DNA reads TGTGCCACCAGCAGAGATTTTGCAGGGGTAGAGGCTGAAGCTTTCTTT.

The V gene is TRBV5-1, the J gene TRBJ1-1, with 9 bases matching TRBD1. Trimming took 3 bases from V and 0 from J; bases not matched to a gene: 6. The CDR3 length is 16 residues. In germline, CDR1 is SGHRS, CDR2 YFSETQ. The CDR3 region is CASSSQGTGMNTEAFF. CDR3 coding DNA: TGCGCCAGCAGCTCCCAAGGGACAGGGATGAACACTGAAGCTTTCTTT.

The V gene is TRBV7-9, the J gene TRBJ2-2; 7 positions agree with TRBD2. The CDR3 is 16 residues long. V was pared by 2 bases and J by 6 bases, with 9 bases of the junction left unmatched. Germline CDR1 is SEHNR and CDR2 is FQNEAQ (reference sequence). The DNA for the CDR3 is TGTGCCAGCAGCTTAACGGCCCTTAGCGGGCCCGGGGAGCTGTTTTTT. It is translated as CASSLTALSGPGELFF.

The rearrangement joins TRBV14 to TRBJ1-1; no definite D call. CDR1 and CDR2 (germline): SGHDN, FVKESK. Trimming took 1 base from V and 3 from J, leaving 9 bases between them. CDR3 size: 14 residues. The CDR3 reads CASSQVRGHTEAFF. DNA for the CDR3: TGTGCCAGCAGCCAAGTACGGGGTCACACTGAAGCTTTCTTT. Full variable domain (outside the CDR3, taken from reference TRBV14 and TRBJ1-1): EAGVTQFPSHSVIEKGQTVTLRCDPISGHDNLYWYRRVMGKEIKFLLHFVKESKQDESGMPNNRFLAERTGGTYSTLKVQPAELEDSGVYFCASSQVRGHTEAFFGQGTRLTVV.

The chain couples TRBV3-1 (or the pseudogene TRBV3-2) to TRBJ2-1; TRBD2 is a possible D gene (6 bases). The CDR3 spans 17 residues. The V end lost 4 bases, the J end lost 4 bases, and 20 bases lay between the germline ends. Germline V gene lookup returns CDR1 LGHDT and CDR2 YNNKEL (reference sequence). For the CDR3, the DNA is TGTGCCAGCAGCCCCCAACCAGGGCGGGGAGGATACAATGAGCAGTTCTTC. It encodes CASSPQPGRGGYNEQFF.

V and J are TRBV10-3 and TRBJ1-5; D perhaps matches TRBD1 (6 bases). CDR1 and CDR2 from the germline V gene are ENHRY and SYGVKD. The length of the CDR3 is 17 residues. The V end was cut by 6 bases, the J end by 4 bases, with 22 bases between. CDR3 sequence reads: CAIRGDGFEGVNQPQHF. The CDR3 nucleotides read TGTGCCATCAGGGGGGACGGATTCGAGGGGGTAAATCAGCCCCAGCATTTT.